Listed below are T cell receptor beta chains from one sample, sequenced in a study of beta chain features in type 1 diabetes. Generated by immunoSEQ multiplex PCR, the TCRdb table keeps only in-frame clones and is missing some. This table holds under 450,000 clones, about 15% found once. Sample: naive CD4+ T cells from blood. The source of these receptors is a man younger than 40 in good health. Both conserved end residues are part of each CDR3. The D gene is left open where the match is weak. Clone size is stated in some rows and not others, as once, few, many or a class when expanded.

V: TRBV18; size: NA; J: TRBJ2-5; D: NA; DNA: TGTGCCAGCTCACCTCAGACATTGCAAGAGACCCAGTACTTC; CDR3: CASSPQTLQETQYF
V: TRBV29-1; size: many; J: TRBJ2-1; D: NA; DNA: TGCAGCGTTGCCCATCTATACAATGAGCAGTTCTTC; CDR3: CSVAHLYNEQFF
V: TRBV19; size: NA; J: TRBJ2-3; D: TRBD1; DNA: TGTGCCAGTAGTACGACAGGGACCCGCACAGATACGCAGTATTTT; CDR3: CASSTTGTRTDTQYF
V: TRBV9; size: few; J: TRBJ1-1; D: NA; DNA: TGTGCCAGCAGCGCATTCCGAGGGAGACTGAACACTGAAGCTTTCTTT; CDR3: CASSAFRGRLNTEAFF
V: TRBV4-3; size: NA; J: TRBJ2-1; D: TRBD2; DNA: TGCGCCAGCAGCCAAGAGACTAGCGGGAACAATGAGCAGTTCTTC; CDR3: CASSQETSGNNEQFF
V: TRBV7-2; size: few; J: TRBJ2-1; D: TRBD2; DNA: TGTGCCAGCAGCTTAACAACTAGCGGGGCCTTTAATGAGCAGTTCTTC; CDR3: CASSLTTSGAFNEQFF
V: TRBV7-3; size: few; J: TRBJ2-2; D: TRBD2; DNA: TGTGCCAGCAGCTTAATATCCCTAGCGGGAGCCGGGGAGCTGTTTTTT; CDR3: CASSLISLAGAGELFF
V: TRBV5-6; size: NA; J: TRBJ2-4; D: TRBD1; DNA: TGTGCCAGCAGCTCGCCGGGACAGGTGTTTCACGTTCAGTACTTC; CDR3: CASSSPGQVFHVQYF
V: TRBV7-9; size: NA; J: TRBJ1-6; D: NA; DNA: TGTGCCAGCAGCTTAGAAGCTAATTCACCCCTCCACTTT; CDR3: CASSLEANSPLHF
V: TRBV9; size: NA; J: TRBJ2-7; D: NA; DNA: TGTGCCAGCAGCGTAGTTCCGGGGGCGGGAGAGCAGTACTTC; CDR3: CASSVVPGAGEQYF
V: TRBV5-4; size: few; J: TRBJ2-1; D: NA; DNA: TGTGCCAGCAGCGTGGGGGGCGAGGGCCTCAATGAGCAGTTCTTC; CDR3: CASSVGGEGLNEQFF
V: TRBV29-1; size: NA; J: TRBJ2-5; D: TRBD2; DNA: TGCAGCGTTGAAGATCGAAGGCTTAGCGGGAGCTGGGTGACCCAGTACTTC; CDR3: CSVEDRRLSGSWVTQYF
V: TRBV21-1; size: few; J: TRBJ2-6; D: NA; DNA: TGTGCCAGCAGCAAAGGACCGGGACCGAGCTCTGGGGCCAACGTCCTGACTTTC; CDR3: CASSKGPGPSSGANVLTF
V: TRBV9; size: NA; J: TRBJ2-3; D: NA; DNA: TGTGCCAGCAGCGTAGGGGGTAGTCCCAACCAGTATTTT; CDR3: CASSVGGSPNQYF
V: TRBV7-9; size: few; J: TRBJ2-2; D: NA; DNA: TGTGCCAGCAATCAAGGGAAGAACACCGGGGAGCTGTTTTTT; CDR3: CASNQGKNTGELFF
V: TRBV7-6; size: NA; J: TRBJ2-3; D: NA; DNA: TGTGCCAGCAGCTTACCACAGGGTGGGGGCACAGATACGCAGTATTTT; CDR3: CASSLPQGGGTDTQYF
V: TRBV9; size: NA; J: TRBJ1-2; D: NA; DNA: TGTGCCAGCAGCGTAGGCCAGAACTATGGCTACACCTTC; CDR3: CASSVGQNYGYTF
V: TRBV5-1; size: NA; J: TRBJ2-7; D: NA; DNA: TGCGCCAGCAGCTTGGCTGCGGACAGAGGCTACGAGCAGTACTTC; CDR3: CASSLAADRGYEQYF
V: TRBV23-1; size: NA; J: TRBJ1-1; D: TRBD1; DNA: TGCGCCAGCAGTCCCTGGGACAGGGATCGTTGTACTGAAGCTTTCTTT; CDR3: CASSPWDRDRCTEAFF
V: TRBV21-1; size: few; J: TRBJ1-1; D: NA; DNA: TGTGCCAGCAGCAAAGCGGTGGAGACACCGAACACTGAAGCTTTCTTT; CDR3: CASSKAVETPNTEAFF
V: TRBV5-4; size: few; J: TRBJ2-3; D: TRBD2; DNA: TGTGCCAGCAGCTCCCGACTAGCGGGCACAGATACGCAGTATTTT; CDR3: CASSSRLAGTDTQYF
V: TRBV6-5; size: NA; J: TRBJ2-3; D: NA; DNA: TGTGCCAGCAGTTACTCGAACCCAGATACGCAGTATTTT; CDR3: CASSYSNPDTQYF
V: TRBV29-1; size: once; J: TRBJ2-1; D: NA; DNA: TGCAGCGTTGAGGATGAGCAGTTCTTC; CDR3: CSVEDEQFF